These 24 T cell receptor beta chains were sequenced from one sample in a study of blood T cell repertoires in COVID-19. Produced via immunoSEQ multiplex PCR; TCRdb's table is partial and in-frame only. The sample shows 150,000 to 200,000 clones, around 85% of them seen only once. The sequenced material came from peripheral blood. The receptors shown here come from a man aged 60 to 69 with active or convalescent COVID-19.

This rearrangement joins TRBV9 to TRBJ2-1; TRBD1 matches 10 bases. V was clipped by 4 bases and J by 0 bases; unmatched bases: 7. The CDR3 length is 17 residues. Germline CDR1 is SGDLS and CDR2 is YYNGEE. Written as DNA, the CDR3 is TGTGCCAGCAGCCCCCGACAGGGGGCGAGCTCCTACAATGAGCAGTTCTTC. Translating it yields CASSPRQGASSYNEQFF.

The chain is built from TRBV7-3 and TRBJ2-1; the match to TRBD1 covers 11 bases. CDR3 length: 15 amino acids. Germline V gene data show CDR1 as SGHTA and CDR2 as FQGTGA. After removal of 4 bases from V and 7 bases from J, the junction contained 6 bases not matched to a gene. CDR3 loop: CASSSGQGAQNEQFF. For the CDR3, the DNA is TGTGCCAGCAGCTCTGGACAGGGGGCGCAAAATGAGCAGTTCTTC.

The genes are TRBV6-5 and TRBJ2-1, with a tentative D call TRBD2 (7 bases). CDR1 and CDR2 (germline): MNHEY, SVGAGI. The CDR3 sequence is 13 residues long. The ends were cut back, 6 bases at V and 8 bases at J, with 14 bases in the middle. CDR3 in amino acids: CASRRGPSDEQFF. The CDR3 nucleotides read TGTGCCAGCAGGCGGGGGCCTTCCGATGAGCAGTTCTTC.

V usage is TRBV19 and J usage is TRBJ1-2; TRBD1 is a possible D gene (5 bases). Per the germline V gene, CDR1 is LNHDA and CDR2 is SQIVND (reference sequence). This CDR3 has 13 amino acids. Trimming took off 6 bases at V and 4 bases at J, with 12 bases between the two ends. The CDR3 DNA reads TGTGCCAGTAGCCTGGACATCTTCTATGGCTACACCTTC. It specifies CASSLDIFYGYTF.

The rearrangement links TRBV12-3 or TRBV12-4 to TRBJ1-1; D unresolved. Trimming removed 7 bases at V and 4 bases at J, with 10 bases between. This CDR3 spans 12 amino acids. The CDR3 nucleotides read TGTGCCAGCAAAAGGGAGCGCACTGAAGCTTTCTTT. Translated: CASKRERTEAFF.

The chain joins TRBV29-1 to TRBJ2-3; D might be TRBD2 (6 bases). This CDR3 is 15 amino acids long. V gave up 4 bases and J gave up 0 bases, with 14 bases separating them. Germline loops: CDR1 SQVTM, CDR2 ANQGSEA. The CDR3 sequence is CSVGLAAASTDTQYF. The CDR3 DNA reads TGCAGCGTTGGTTTAGCGGCCGCCAGCACAGATACGCAGTATTTT.

This clone is deemed medium-sized (0.01 to 0.1%). This chain connects TRBV4-2 to TRBJ2-7; TRBD2 agrees at 9 bases. The CDR3 is 15 residues long. The V gene's germline CDR1 is LGHNA and CDR2 YNFKEQ. V was clipped by 1 base and J by 7 bases; unmatched bases: 8. CDR3 DNA: TGTGCCAGCAGCCAAGGTAGCGGGGGATCGCTGGAGCAGTACTTC. Its protein product is CASSQGSGGSLEQYF.

The chain couples TRBV15 to TRBJ2-7, with 7 bases that match TRBD1. CDR1 LNHNV and CDR2 YYDKDF come from the germline V gene (reference sequence). This CDR3 contains 15 residues. Trimming cost V 0 bases and J 2 bases; bases outside gene matches: 4. CDR3 in amino acids: CATSRDPQGAYEQYF. The DNA for the CDR3 is TGTGCCACCAGCAGAGACCCCCAGGGGGCCTACGAGCAGTACTTC.

The chain is built from TRBV4-1 and TRBJ2-5; maybe TRBD2 (6 bases). The CDR3 is made up of 16 amino acids. Between the trimmed V and J ends, which lost 0 bases and 5 bases, there was a span of 16 bases. Germline lookup yields CDR1 MGHRA and CDR2 YSYEKL. This chain's CDR3 is CASSQDYASVGETQYF. CDR3 sequence (DNA): TGCGCCAGCAGCCAAGATTACGCTAGCGTGGGGGAGACCCAGTACTTC.

The chain is built from TRBV5-1 and TRBJ2-5; 11 positions agree with TRBD2. V lost 0 bases and J lost 2; bases outside the gene matches: 9. Germline CDR1 is SGHRS and CDR2 is YFSETQ. This CDR3 has 18 residues. This chain's CDR3 is CASSLAGTSGSGQETQYF. In DNA, the CDR3 is TGCGCCAGCAGCTTGGCCGGCACTAGCGGGAGTGGGCAAGAGACCCAGTACTTC. The whole variable domain, filled in from reference TRBV5-1 and TRBJ2-5, reads KAGVTQTPRYLIKTRGQQVTLSCSPISGHRSVSWYQQTPGQGLQFLFEYFSETQRNKGNFPGRFSGRQFSNSRSEMNVSTLELGDSALYLCASSLAGTSGSGQETQYFGPGTRLLVL.

CDR3 residues: CASSAQRVQGRGTNEKLFF. The CDR3 DNA is TGTGCCAGCAGTGCACAAAGGGTCCAGGGTAGAGGAACTAATGAAAAACTGTTTTTT. The V call is TRBV6-1, the J call TRBJ1-4, with D perhaps matching TRBD1 (5 bases). V shed 4 bases and J shed 1 base, with 22 bases lying between them. CDR3 length equals 19 residues. Germline lookup yields CDR1 MNHNS and CDR2 SASEGT.

A few counts support this clone. The chain is built from TRBV16 and TRBJ1-2; D is unclear. Germline CDR1 is KGHSY and CDR2 is FQNENV. Trimming removed 3 bases at V and 2 bases at J, with 19 bases between. This CDR3 has 17 residues. CDR3 sequence reads: CASSQDRRGRGNYGYTF. CDR3 in DNA: TGTGCCAGCAGCCAGGATCGGAGAGGGCGAGGGAACTATGGCTACACCTTC.

This rearrangement joins TRBV5-1 to TRBJ1-4; 11 bases line up with TRBD1. The V and J ends lost 4 bases and 7 bases, in that order; junction bases with no gene match: 3. Germline values: CDR1 SGHRS, CDR2 YFSETQ. The CDR3 has 14 amino acids. CDR3 coding DNA: TGCGCCAGCAGCCGGACAGGGGGCGTTGAAAAACTGTTTTTT. Amino acids: CASSRTGGVEKLFF. Complete variable domain (other parts from reference TRBV5-1 and TRBJ1-4): KAGVTQTPRYLIKTRGQQVTLSCSPISGHRSVSWYQQTPGQGLQFLFEYFSETQRNKGNFPGRFSGRQFSNSRSEMNVSTLELGDSALYLCASSRTGGVEKLFFGSGTQLSVL.

The chain has TRBV3-1 (or the pseudogene TRBV3-2) and TRBJ2-7, with 7 bases identical to TRBD1. Unmatched junction bases numbered 13, after V lost 4 bases and J lost 7 bases. The CDR3 runs to 15 residues. The V gene's germline CDR1 is LGHDT and CDR2 YNNKEL (reference sequence). The CDR3 nucleotides read TGTGCCAGCAGCCTTCCAGGGACAGCCGTTTTAGAGCAGTACTTC. Amino acid sequence: CASSLPGTAVLEQYF.

The V gene is TRBV5-4, the J gene TRBJ2-7, with 8 nucleotides matching TRBD2. Germline V gene lookup returns CDR1 SGHNT and CDR2 YYREEE (reference sequence). This CDR3 has 15 amino acids. Trimming at V came to 4 bases and at J to 3 bases, leaving 9 bases not matched to a gene. CDR3 region: CASSTAGTRFYEQYF. The CDR3 coding sequence is TGTGCCAGCAGCACCGCCGGGACTAGATTCTACGAGCAGTACTTC.

This clone was detected once. The chain is built from TRBV20-1 and TRBJ1-4; D might be TRBD1 (6 bases). CDR1 and CDR2 from the germline V gene are DFQATT and SNEGSKA (reference sequence). V was shortened by 3 bases and J by 8 bases, with 13 bases between the two germline ends. The CDR3 consists of 13 residues. As DNA, the CDR3 is TGCAGTGCTAGTCCAGGGGTGAGCGAAAAACTGTTTTTT. This gives the protein CSASPGVSEKLFF.

V gene TRBV19 combines with J gene TRBJ2-7, with 7 nucleotides matching TRBD2. The CDR3 has 12 amino acids. V was clipped by 4 bases and J by 4 bases; unmatched bases: 1. CDR1 and CDR2 from the germline V gene are LNHDA and SQIVND (reference sequence). The CDR3 protein is CASSTSGYEQYF. CDR3 bases: TGTGCCAGTAGTACTAGCGGTTACGAGCAGTACTTC.

The gene calls are TRBV11-2 and TRBJ1-4; TRBD1 is a possible D gene (5 bases). The CDR3 totals 15 residues. Germline assignment: CDR1 SGHAT and CDR2 FQNNGV. The germline V and J ends were trimmed by 4 bases and 3 bases, with 12 bases remaining between them. The CDR3, as DNA: TGTGCCAGCAGCTCCAAAGGGGAGGCTAATGAAAAACTGTTTTTT. Encoded protein: CASSSKGEANEKLFF.

V gene TRBV13 combines with J gene TRBJ2-3; 7 bases map to TRBD1. CDR3 length: 16 amino acids. Germline V gives CDR1 PRHDT, CDR2 FYEKMQ (reference sequence). V was clipped by 5 bases and J by 3 bases; unmatched bases: 11. The CDR3 nucleotides read TGTGCCAGCAGCCCACAGACAGGGTTAGGAACAGATACGCAGTATTTT. Its protein is CASSPQTGLGTDTQYF.

The V and J genes are TRBV11-1 and TRBJ2-4, with 8 bases that match TRBD2. There are 16 residues in the CDR3. J was trimmed by 4 bases and V by 2 bases; bases with no gene match: 7. Per germline, CDR1 SGHAT and CDR2 FQDESV (reference sequence). CDR3 DNA: TGTGCCAGCAGCTTACATACCCGGGGGGGAAAAAACATTCAGTACTTC. This translates into CASSLHTRGGKNIQYF.

V gene TRBV6-5 combines with J gene TRBJ1-4; maybe TRBD1 (6 bases). Germline CDR1 MNHEY, CDR2 SVGAGI. The CDR3 runs to 14 residues. V was clipped by 6 bases and J by 6 bases, with 14 bases between them. The DNA of the CDR3 is TGTGCCAGCAGACCCCGACAGGACTATGAAAAACTGTTTTTT. Its protein product is CASRPRQDYEKLFF.

As to this clone: Additional DNA sequences in this sample encode the identical CDR3. Written as DNA, the CDR3 is TGTGCCAGCAGCCTTGGACAGGGAGGTGGCAATCAGCCCCAGCATTTT. It codes for CASSLGQGGGNQPQHF. This chain links TRBV7-6 with TRBJ1-5, with 8 bases identical to TRBD1. CDR1 and CDR2 (germline): SGHVS, FNYEAQ. After removal of 5 bases from V and 2 bases from J, the junction contained 8 bases not matched to a gene. The CDR3 has 16 residues.

The CDR3 loop is CASSLAQGVYEQYF. The CDR3 DNA is TGCGCCAGCAGCTTGGCTCAGGGTGTTTACGAGCAGTACTTC. This chain joins TRBV5-1 and TRBJ2-7; possibly TRBD1 for D (5 bases). The germline V and J ends were trimmed by 0 bases and 4 bases, with 11 bases remaining between them. The CDR3 length is 14 residues. The germline gives CDR1 SGHRS, CDR2 YFSETQ.

V usage is TRBV6-5 and J usage is TRBJ2-1, with 8 bases identical to TRBD1. The germline gives CDR1 MNHEY, CDR2 SVGAGI. The CDR3 sequence is 15 residues long. Trimming removed 6 bases from V and 1 base from J; junction bases left unmatched: 5. The CDR3 loop reads CASRIGQGSYNEQFF. CDR3 DNA: TGTGCCAGCAGGATCGGACAGGGATCCTACAATGAGCAGTTCTTC.